This T cell receptor (beta chain) derives from a study of T-cell reconstitution after alpha-beta-depleted transplantation in children. Points from the study as a whole: Several hundred expanded graft clones reportedly gave rise to the alpha-beta T cells present about two months after transplant.

There are many counts of this clonotype. Its antigen remains unidentified. The authors prepared the TCRbeta library with unique molecular identifiers. MiXCR, applied by TCRdb to the PCR reads, yields one record per CDR3 protein. This sample has 240,000 or so distinct CDR3 sequences; roughly 8.2% occur once, and the top ten carry approximately 6%. The CDR3 is 15 amino acids. CDR1 DFQATT and CDR2 SNEGSKA come from the germline V gene (reference sequence). Between the trimmed V and J ends, which lost 5 bases and 3 bases, there was a span of 19 bases. Sequencing used PBMCs, mostly from graft donor cells, obtained 180 days after TCRalphabeta/CD19-depleted stem cell transplant. The V call is TRBV20-1, the J call TRBJ2-5; the D gene is possibly TRBD2 (6 bases). This clonotype originated in a male patient aged 10 to 17 who had a stem cell transplant for acute lymphoblastic leukemia, so the T cells may come from the graft donor. As DNA, the CDR3 is TGCAGTGCTCCGGGGACTCGGGGAAGGAAAGAGACCCAGTACTTC. It codes for CSAPGTRGRKETQYF.